A selection of T cell receptor beta chains follows, all from one sample in a study of T cells after posttransplantation cyclophosphamide. Sequencing used immunoSEQ multiplex PCR; TCRdb keeps in-frame clones, though not all of them. The repertoire consists of approximately 10,000 clones, with 80% to 90% occurring once and the leading ten covering approximately 4%. Sequenced material: PBMCs, taken 430 to 450 days after allogeneic stem cell transplant with calcineurin inhibitor and methotrexate. These receptor sequences come from a male patient between 45 and 59 years old who received an allogeneic stem cell transplant from an unrelated donor, was CMV-positive, and had chronic GVHD only. These T cells may partly come from the graft donor. Both conserved end residues are part of each CDR3. D genes are given only for firm matches. Clone size is shown for a subset of rows, as once, few, many or a class of expanded clone.

>NA|TRBJ2-3|NA|TRBV7-9
CASSQRAKDTQYF
TGTGCCAGCAGCCAGCGGGCGAAAGATACGCAGTATTTT
>NA|TRBJ2-7|NA|TRBV27
CASSFQANSYEQYF
TGTGCCAGCAGTTTCCAGGCAAACTCCTACGAGCAGTACTTC
>NA|TRBJ2-7|NA|TRBV9
CASSRTPERGGAYEQYF
TGTGCCAGCAGCCGAACCCCCGAGAGAGGTGGGGCCTACGAGCAGTACTTC
>NA|TRBJ1-6|NA|TRBV2
CASSGAGYNSPLHF
TGTGCCAGCAGTGGGGCAGGTTATAATTCACCCCTCCACTTT
>NA|TRBJ1-4|NA|TRBV6-5
CASSYSVTDLEKLFF
TGTGCCAGCAGTTACAGTGTGACAGACCTTGAAAAACTGTTTTTT
>NA|TRBJ1-4|NA|TRBV6-1
CASSEDRASEKLFF
TGTGCCAGCAGTGAGGACAGAGCTAGTGAAAAACTGTTTTTT
>NA|TRBJ2-1|NA|TRBV15
CATSRDDNEEQFF
TGTGCCACCAGCAGAGATGACAACGAGGAGCAGTTCTTC
>once|TRBJ1-5|NA|TRBV5-1
CASSPGVSGNQPQHF
TGCGCCAGCAGCCCGGGGGTCTCGGGCAATCAGCCCCAGCATTTT
>NA|TRBJ1-1|TRBD1|TRBV5-4
CASSLWTGVNTEAFF
TGTGCCAGCAGTCTCTGGACAGGGGTGAACACTGAAGCTTTCTTT
>NA|TRBJ2-1|NA|TRBV2
CASSADSSYNEQFF
TGTGCCAGCAGTGCAGACAGCTCCTACAATGAGCAGTTCTTC
>once|TRBJ2-5|NA|TRBV7-3
CASSALGGVQETQYF
TGTGCCAGCAGCGCCTTAGGAGGAGTCCAAGAGACCCAGTACTTC
>NA|TRBJ2-7|TRBD1|TRBV28
CASSGTGNEQYF
TGTGCCAGCAGTGGGACAGGGAACGAGCAGTACTTC
>NA|TRBJ2-7|NA|TRBV4-3
CASSPGVLYGEQYF
TGCGCCAGCAGCCCAGGGGTCCTTTATGGGGAGCAGTACTTC
>NA|TRBJ1-1|NA|TRBV4-1
CASSQESRRVLGTEAFF
TGCGCCAGCAGCCAAGAGTCGAGGAGGGTTCTTGGGACTGAAGCTTTCTTT
>NA|TRBJ2-1|TRBD2|TRBV5-1
CASSLAVGTTYNEQFF
TGCGCCAGCAGCTTGGCCGTGGGGACTACCTACAATGAGCAGTTCTTC
>NA|TRBJ1-5|NA|TRBV4-1
CASSQGWPSNQPQHF
TGCGCCAGCAGCCAAGGATGGCCTAGCAATCAGCCCCAGCATTTT
>NA|TRBJ1-2|TRBD1|TRBV20-1
CSAAGTDGYTF
TGCAGTGCCGCCGGGACAGATGGCTACACCTTC
>NA|TRBJ2-2|NA|TRBV5-1
CASSTHGGGTGELFF
TGCGCCAGCAGCACCCACGGAGGTGGGACCGGGGAGCTGTTTTTT
>few|TRBJ2-7|NA|TRBV19
CASSMIQGLSYEQYF
TGTGCCAGTAGTATGATCCAGGGCCTATCCTACGAGCAGTACTTC
>NA|TRBJ2-7|TRBD1|TRBV7-2
CASSVRTGYDEQYF
TGTGCCAGCAGCGTGAGGACAGGGTACGACGAGCAGTACTTC
>NA|TRBJ2-1|TRBD2|TRBV6-1
CASRRAGGTGEQFF
TGTGCCAGCAGAAGAGCGGGGGGGACGGGTGAGCAGTTCTTC
>NA|TRBJ1-5|NA|TRBV7-2
CASSASGGTNQPQHF
TGTGCCAGCAGCGCCTCCGGAGGCACCAATCAGCCCCAGCATTTT
>NA|TRBJ1-1|NA|TRBV6-1
CASSDAGWVMNTEAFF
TGTGCCAGCAGTGACGCGGGCTGGGTTATGAACACTGAAGCTTTCTTT
>NA|TRBJ1-1|NA|TRBV9
CASSVAGEGYTEAFF
TGTGCCAGCAGCGTAGCGGGGGAGGGGTACACTGAAGCTTTCTTT
>NA|TRBJ2-7|NA|TRBV10-3
CAISDPAAYYEQYF
TGTGCCATCAGTGATCCGGCGGCCTACTACGAGCAGTACTTC
>few|TRBJ1-4|NA|TRBV7-9
CASSSSGGRGNEKLFF
TGTGCCAGCAGCTCCTCGGGTGGCAGGGGTAATGAAAAACTGTTTTTT
>NA|TRBJ1-1|TRBD1|TRBV5-1
CASSLPGGTEAFF
TGCGCCAGCAGCTTGCCAGGGGGCACTGAAGCTTTCTTT
>NA|TRBJ1-2|TRBD1|TRBV19
CASTMTGKAEGYTF
TGTGCCAGTACCATGACAGGGAAAGCAGAAGGCTACACCTTC
>NA|TRBJ1-1|NA|TRBV19
CASSSSLLGLENTEAFF
TGTGCCAGTAGTAGCTCTTTACTCGGACTGGAGAACACTGAAGCTTTCTTT
>NA|TRBJ2-1|NA|TRBV13
CASSRQGGRGFYNEQFF
TGTGCCAGCAGCCGTCAGGGAGGGAGGGGGTTTTACAATGAGCAGTTCTTC